This entry describes one TCR beta chain. Antigen specificity is unknown. All donors came from Russia, were Caucasian and healthy, and spanned ages about 6 to 100. This sample was taken from a study of blood T cells in healthy people across ages. A second about 7 to 12 cycle PCR used barcoded and J-beta primers. TCRdb reanalysed the 5' RACE reads using MiXCR and keeps one entry per CDR3 protein. The sample lists over 600,000 distinct CDR3 sequences; around half were seen once. Trimming removed 5 bases at V and 4 bases at J, with 14 bases between. The CDR3 loop spans 14 amino acids. Germline loops: CDR1 SGHTA, CDR2 FQGNSA. Study outcomes and limitations: Diversity figures derived from one million T cells were judged to underestimate the true value. TCR beta diversity, measured per million T cells, fell in a roughly linear way with age.

The sample comprised blood. The chain recombines TRBV7-2 with TRBJ1-2; D is unresolved. The source of this sequence is a man older than 75 in good health. The DNA of the CDR3 is TGTGCCAGCAGCGACCAACAAGAATCCTATGGCTACACCTTC. Translating it yields CASSDQQESYGYTF.